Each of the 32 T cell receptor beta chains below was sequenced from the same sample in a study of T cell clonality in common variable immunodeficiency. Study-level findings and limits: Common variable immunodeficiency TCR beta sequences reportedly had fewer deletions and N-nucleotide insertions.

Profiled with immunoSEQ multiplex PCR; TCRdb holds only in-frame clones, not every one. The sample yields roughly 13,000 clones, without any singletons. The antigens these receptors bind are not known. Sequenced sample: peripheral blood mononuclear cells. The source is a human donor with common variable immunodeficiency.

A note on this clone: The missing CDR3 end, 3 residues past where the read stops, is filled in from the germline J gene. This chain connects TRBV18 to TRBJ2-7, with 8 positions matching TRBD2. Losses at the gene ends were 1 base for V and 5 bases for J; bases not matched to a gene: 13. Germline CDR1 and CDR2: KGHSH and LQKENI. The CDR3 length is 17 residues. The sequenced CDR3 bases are TGTGCCAGCTCACCACTGATCAGCGGGGGTAACTCTAACGAG. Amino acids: CASSPLISGGNSNE. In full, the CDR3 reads CASSPLISGGNSNEQYF.

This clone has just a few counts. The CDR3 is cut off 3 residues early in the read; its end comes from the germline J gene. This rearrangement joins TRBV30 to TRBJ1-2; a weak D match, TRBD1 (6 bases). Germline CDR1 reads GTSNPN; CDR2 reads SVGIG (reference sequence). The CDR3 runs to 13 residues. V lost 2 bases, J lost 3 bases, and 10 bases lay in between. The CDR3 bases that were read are TGTGCCTGGAGTAGACAGGTCTACTATGGC. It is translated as CAWSRQVYYG. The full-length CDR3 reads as CAWSRQVYYGYTF.

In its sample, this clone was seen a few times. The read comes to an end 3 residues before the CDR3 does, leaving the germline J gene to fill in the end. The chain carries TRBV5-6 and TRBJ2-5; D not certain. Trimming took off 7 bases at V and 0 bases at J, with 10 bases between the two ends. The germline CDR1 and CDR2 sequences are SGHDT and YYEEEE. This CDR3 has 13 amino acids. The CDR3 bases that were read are TGTGCCAGCGGGCCCGTTTACCAAGAGACC. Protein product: CASGPVYQET. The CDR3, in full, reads CASGPVYQETQYF.

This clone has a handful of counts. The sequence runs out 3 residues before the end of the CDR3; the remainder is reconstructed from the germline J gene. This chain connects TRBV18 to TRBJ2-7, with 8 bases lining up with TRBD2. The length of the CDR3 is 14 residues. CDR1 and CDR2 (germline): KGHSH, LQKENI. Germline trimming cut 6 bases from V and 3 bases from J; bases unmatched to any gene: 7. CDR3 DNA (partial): TGTGCCAGCTCGCCTCCGGGACTAGTCTACGAG. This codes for CASSPPGLVYE. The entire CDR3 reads CASSPPGLVYEQYF. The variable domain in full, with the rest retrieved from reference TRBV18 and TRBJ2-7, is NAGVMQNPRHLVRRRGQEARLRCSPMKGHSHVYWYRQLPEEGLKFMVYLQKENIIDESGMPKERFSAEFPKEGPSILRIQQVVRGDSAAYFCASSPPGLVYEQYFGPGTRLTVT.

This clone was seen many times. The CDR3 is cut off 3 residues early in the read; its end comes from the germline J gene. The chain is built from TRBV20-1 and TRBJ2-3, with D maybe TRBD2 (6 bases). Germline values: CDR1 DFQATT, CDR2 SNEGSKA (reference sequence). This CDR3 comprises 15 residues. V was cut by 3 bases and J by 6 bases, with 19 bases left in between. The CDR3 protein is CSARETSRGADTQYF. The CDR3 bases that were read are TGCAGTGCTAGGGAAACTAGCAGAGGTGCGGATACG.

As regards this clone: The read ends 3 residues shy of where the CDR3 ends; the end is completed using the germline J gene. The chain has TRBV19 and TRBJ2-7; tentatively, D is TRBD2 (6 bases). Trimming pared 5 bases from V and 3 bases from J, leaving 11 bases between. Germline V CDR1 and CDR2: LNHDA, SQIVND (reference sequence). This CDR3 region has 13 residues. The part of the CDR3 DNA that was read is TGTGCCAGTAGTGCGGGGTTATACTACGAG. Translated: CASSAGLYYE. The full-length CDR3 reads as CASSAGLYYEQYF.

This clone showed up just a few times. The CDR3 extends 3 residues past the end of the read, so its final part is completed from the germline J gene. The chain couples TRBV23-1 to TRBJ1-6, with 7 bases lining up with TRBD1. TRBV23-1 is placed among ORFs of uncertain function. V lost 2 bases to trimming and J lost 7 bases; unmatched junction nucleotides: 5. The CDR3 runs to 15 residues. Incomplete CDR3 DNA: TGCGCCAGCAGTCAACCGGGACAGCACAATTCACCC. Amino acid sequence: CASSQPGQHNSP. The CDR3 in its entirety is CASSQPGQHNSPLHF.

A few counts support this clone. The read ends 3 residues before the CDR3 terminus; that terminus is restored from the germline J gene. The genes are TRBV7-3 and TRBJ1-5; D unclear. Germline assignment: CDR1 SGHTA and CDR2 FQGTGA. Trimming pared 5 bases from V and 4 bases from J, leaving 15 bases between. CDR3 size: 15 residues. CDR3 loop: CASSPKAGPNQPQHF. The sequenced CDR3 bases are TGTGCCAGCAGCCCCAAGGCTGGGCCGAATCAGCCC.

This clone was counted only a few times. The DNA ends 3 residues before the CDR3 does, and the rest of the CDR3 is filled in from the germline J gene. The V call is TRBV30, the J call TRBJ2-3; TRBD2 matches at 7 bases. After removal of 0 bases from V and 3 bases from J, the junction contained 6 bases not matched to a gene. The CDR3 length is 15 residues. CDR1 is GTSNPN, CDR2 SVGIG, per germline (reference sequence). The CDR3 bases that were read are TGTGCCTGGAGTGTATTACTAGCGTTGACAGATACG. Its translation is CAWSVLLALTDT. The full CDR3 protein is CAWSVLLALTDTQYF.

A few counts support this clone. This CDR3 is CASSLVHYEQYF. The part of the CDR3 DNA that was read is TGTGCCAGCAGCTTAGTTCACTACGAG. The J gene is TRBJ2-7, the V gene TRBV7-2, with D hard to call. From the germline J gene comes the end of the CDR3, since the read stops 3 residues before it. Trimming shortened V by 1 base and J by 3 bases, and 4 bases separated the two germline ends. The CDR3 has 12 amino acids. Germline CDR1 SGHTA, CDR2 FQGNSA. Combining the CDR3 with reference TRBV7-2 and TRBJ2-7 gives the whole variable domain GAGVSQSPSNKVTEKGKDVELRCDPISGHTALYWYRQSLGQGLEFLIYFQGNSAPDKSGLPSDRFSAERTGGSVSTLTIQRTQQEDSAVYLCASSLVHYEQYFGPGTRLTVT.

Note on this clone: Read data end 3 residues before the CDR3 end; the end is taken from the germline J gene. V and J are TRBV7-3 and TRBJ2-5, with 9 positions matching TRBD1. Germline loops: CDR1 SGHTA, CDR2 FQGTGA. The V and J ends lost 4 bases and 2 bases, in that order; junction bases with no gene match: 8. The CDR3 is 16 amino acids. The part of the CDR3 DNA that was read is TGTGCCAGCAGCTCGCCACAGGGGGCTGGGCAAGAGACC. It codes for CASSSPQGAGQET. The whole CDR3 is CASSSPQGAGQETQYF.

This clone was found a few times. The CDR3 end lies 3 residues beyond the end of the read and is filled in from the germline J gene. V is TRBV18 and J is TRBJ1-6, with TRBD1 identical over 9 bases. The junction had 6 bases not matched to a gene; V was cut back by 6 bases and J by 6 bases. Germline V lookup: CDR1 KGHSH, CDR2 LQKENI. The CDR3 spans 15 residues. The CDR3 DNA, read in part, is TGTGCCAGCTCGCGCGACAGGGGGGGTAATTCACCC. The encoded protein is CASSRDRGGNSP. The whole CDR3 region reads CASSRDRGGNSPLHF.

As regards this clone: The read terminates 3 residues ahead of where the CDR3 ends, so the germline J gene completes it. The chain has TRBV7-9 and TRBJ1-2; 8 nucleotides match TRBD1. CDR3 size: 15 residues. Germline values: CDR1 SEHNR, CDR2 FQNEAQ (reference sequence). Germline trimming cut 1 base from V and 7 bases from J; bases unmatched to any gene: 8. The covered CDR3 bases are TGTGCCAGCAGCTTAGTAGGAACAGGGGGTGGTGGC. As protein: CASSLVGTGGGG. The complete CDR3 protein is CASSLVGTGGGGYTF. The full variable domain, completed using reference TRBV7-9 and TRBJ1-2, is DTGVSQNPRHKITKRGQNVTFRCDPISEHNRLYWYRQTLGQGPEFLTYFQNEAQLEKSRLLSDRFSAERPKGSFSTLEIQRTEQGDSAMYLCASSLVGTGGGGYTFGSGTRLTVV.

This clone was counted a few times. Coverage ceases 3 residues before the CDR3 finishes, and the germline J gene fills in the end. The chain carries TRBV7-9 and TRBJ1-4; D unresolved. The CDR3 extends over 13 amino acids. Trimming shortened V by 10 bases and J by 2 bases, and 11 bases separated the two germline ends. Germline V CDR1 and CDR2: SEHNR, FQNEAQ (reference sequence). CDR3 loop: CAIQAGTNEKLFF. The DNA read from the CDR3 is TGTGCCATTCAGGCGGGGACTAATGAAAAA.

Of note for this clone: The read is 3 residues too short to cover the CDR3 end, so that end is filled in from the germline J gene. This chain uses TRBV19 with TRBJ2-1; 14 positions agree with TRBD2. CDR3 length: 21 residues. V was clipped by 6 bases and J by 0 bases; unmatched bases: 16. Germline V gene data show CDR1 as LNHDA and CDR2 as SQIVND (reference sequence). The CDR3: CASSLGIGLAGGTSSYNEQFF. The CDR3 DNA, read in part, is TGTGCCAGTAGCCTCGGGATCGGACTAGCGGGGGGTACTAGCTCCTACAATGAG.

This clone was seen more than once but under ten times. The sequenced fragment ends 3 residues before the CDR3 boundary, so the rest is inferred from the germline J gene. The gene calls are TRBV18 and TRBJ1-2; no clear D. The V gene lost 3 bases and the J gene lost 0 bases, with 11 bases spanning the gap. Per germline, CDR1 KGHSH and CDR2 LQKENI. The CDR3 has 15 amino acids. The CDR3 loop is CASSPLAGANYGYTF. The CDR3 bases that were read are TGTGCCAGCTCACCCCTCGCAGGAGCTAACTATGGC.

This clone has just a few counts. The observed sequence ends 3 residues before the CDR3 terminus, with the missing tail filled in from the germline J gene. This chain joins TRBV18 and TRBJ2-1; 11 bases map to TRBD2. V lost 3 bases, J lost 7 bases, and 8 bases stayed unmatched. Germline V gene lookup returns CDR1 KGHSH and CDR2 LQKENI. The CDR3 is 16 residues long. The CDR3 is CASSPILAGAGNEQFF. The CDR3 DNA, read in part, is TGTGCCAGCTCACCCATACTAGCGGGGGCCGGAAATGAG.

The sequenced CDR3 bases are TGTGCCAGCAGTAGGACTGCAGGGGGCCATTCACCC. Translated, it gives CASSRTAGGHSP. The entire CDR3 reads CASSRTAGGHSPLHF. This chain uses TRBV7-2 with TRBJ1-6; TRBD1 aligns across 8 bases. From the germline J gene comes the end of the CDR3, since the read stops 3 residues before it. Germline trimming cut 6 bases from V and 8 bases from J; bases unmatched to any gene: 9. Per the germline V gene, CDR1 is SGHTA and CDR2 is FQGNSA. This CDR3 has 15 residues.

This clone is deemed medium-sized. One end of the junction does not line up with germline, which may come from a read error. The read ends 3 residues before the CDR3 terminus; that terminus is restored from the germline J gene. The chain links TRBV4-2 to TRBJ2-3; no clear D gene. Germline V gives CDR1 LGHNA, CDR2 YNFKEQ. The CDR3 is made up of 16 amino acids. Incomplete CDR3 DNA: TGCGCCAGCAGCCAAGATACGGGTTCTAGCACAGATACG. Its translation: CASSQDTGSSTDT. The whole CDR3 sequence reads CASSQDTGSSTDTQYF.

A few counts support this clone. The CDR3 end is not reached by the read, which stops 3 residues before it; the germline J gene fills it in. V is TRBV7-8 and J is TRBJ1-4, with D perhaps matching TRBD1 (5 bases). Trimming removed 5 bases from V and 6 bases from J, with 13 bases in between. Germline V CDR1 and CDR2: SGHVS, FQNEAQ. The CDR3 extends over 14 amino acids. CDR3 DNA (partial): TGTGCCAGCAGCCAGAGGGGTGATTATGAAAAA. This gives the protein CASSQRGDYEK. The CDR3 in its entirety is CASSQRGDYEKLFF.

Here the CDR3 reads CASSIAAGGHYEQYF. Incomplete CDR3 DNA: TGTGCCAGTAGTATTGCGGCAGGGGGCCACTACGAG. The chain employs TRBV19 and TRBJ2-7; 8 nucleotides match TRBD1. The CDR3 end lies 3 residues beyond the end of the read and is filled in from the germline J gene. This CDR3 has 15 amino acids. Trimming cost V 3 bases and J 3 bases; bases outside gene matches: 7. Germline V gives CDR1 LNHDA, CDR2 SQIVND (reference sequence).

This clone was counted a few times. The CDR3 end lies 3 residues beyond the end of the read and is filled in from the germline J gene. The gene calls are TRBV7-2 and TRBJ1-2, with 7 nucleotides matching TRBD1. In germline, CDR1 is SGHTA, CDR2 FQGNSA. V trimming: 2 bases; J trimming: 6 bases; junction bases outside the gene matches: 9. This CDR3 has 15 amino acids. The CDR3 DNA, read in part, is TGTGCCAGCAGCTTATCGGAGGGGGCGCGTCATGGC. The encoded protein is CASSLSEGARHG. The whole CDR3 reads CASSLSEGARHGYTF.

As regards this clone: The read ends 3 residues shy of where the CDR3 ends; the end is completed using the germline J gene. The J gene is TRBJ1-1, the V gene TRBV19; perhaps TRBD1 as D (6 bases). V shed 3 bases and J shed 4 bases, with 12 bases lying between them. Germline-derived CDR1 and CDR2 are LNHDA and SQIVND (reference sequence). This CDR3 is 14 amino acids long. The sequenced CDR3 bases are TGTGCCAGTAGTATGGCAGGGGTGGGCACTGAA. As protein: CASSMAGVGTE. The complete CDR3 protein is CASSMAGVGTEAFF.

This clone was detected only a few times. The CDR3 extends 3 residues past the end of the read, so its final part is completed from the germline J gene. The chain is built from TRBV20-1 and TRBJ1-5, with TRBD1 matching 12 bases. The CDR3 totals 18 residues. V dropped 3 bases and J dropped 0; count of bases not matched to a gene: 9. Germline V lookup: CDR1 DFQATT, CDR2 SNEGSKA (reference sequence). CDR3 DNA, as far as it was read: TGCAGTGCTAGGGGGGACAGGGGGCTCGGAAGTAGCAATCAGCCC. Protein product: CSARGDRGLGSSNQP. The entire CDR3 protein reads CSARGDRGLGSSNQPQHF.

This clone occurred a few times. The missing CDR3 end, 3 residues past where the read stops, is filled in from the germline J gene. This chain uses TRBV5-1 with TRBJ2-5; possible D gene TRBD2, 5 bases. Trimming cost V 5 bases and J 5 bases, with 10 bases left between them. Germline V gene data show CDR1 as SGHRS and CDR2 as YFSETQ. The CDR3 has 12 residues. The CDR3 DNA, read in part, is TGCGCCAGCAGTCTGGACTGGGAGACC. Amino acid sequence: CASSLDWET. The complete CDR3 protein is CASSLDWETQYF.

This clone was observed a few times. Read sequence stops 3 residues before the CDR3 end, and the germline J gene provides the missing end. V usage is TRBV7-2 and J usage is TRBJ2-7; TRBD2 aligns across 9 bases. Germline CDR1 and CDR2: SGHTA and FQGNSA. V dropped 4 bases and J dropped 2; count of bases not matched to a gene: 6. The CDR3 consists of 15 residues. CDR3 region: CASSWGTSRTYEQYF. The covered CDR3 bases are TGTGCCAGCAGCTGGGGGACTAGCCGGACCTACGAG.

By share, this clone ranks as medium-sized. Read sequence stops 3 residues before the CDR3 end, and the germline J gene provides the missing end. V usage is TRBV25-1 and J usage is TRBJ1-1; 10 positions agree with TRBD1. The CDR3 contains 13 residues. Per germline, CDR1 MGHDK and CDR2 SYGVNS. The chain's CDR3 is CASSERDRGRAFF. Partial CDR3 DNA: TGTGCCAGCAGTGAAAGGGACAGGGGAAGA.

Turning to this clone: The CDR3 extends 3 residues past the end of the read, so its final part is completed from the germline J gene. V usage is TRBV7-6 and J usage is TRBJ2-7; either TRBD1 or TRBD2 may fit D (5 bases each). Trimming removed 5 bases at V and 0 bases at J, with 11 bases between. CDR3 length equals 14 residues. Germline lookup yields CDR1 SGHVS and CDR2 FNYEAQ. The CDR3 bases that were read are TGTGCCAGCAGCGCACCAGGGAGCTCCTACGAG. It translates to CASSAPGSSYE. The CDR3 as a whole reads CASSAPGSSYEQYF.

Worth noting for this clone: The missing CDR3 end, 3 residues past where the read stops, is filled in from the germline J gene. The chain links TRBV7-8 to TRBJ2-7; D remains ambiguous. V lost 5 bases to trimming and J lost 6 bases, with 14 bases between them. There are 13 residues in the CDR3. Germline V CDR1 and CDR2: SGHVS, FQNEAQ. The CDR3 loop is CASSPDSTGEQYF. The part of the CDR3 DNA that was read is TGTGCCAGCAGCCCCGATAGCACGGGCGAG.

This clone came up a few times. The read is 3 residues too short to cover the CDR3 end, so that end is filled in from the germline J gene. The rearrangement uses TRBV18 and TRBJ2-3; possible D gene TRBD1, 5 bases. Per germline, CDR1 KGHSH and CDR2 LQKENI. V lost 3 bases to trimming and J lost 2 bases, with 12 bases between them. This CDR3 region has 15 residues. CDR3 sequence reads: CASSPKTGYTDTQYF. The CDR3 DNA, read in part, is TGTGCCAGCTCACCCAAAACAGGTTACACAGATACG.

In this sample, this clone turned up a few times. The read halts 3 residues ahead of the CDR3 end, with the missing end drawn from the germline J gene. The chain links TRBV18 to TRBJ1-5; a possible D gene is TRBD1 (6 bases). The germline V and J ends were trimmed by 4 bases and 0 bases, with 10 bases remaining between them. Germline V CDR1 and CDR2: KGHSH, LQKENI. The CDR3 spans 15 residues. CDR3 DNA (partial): TGTGCCAGCTCACTTCGGACAGCTAGCAATCAGCCC. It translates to CASSLRTASNQP. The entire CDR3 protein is CASSLRTASNQPQHF.

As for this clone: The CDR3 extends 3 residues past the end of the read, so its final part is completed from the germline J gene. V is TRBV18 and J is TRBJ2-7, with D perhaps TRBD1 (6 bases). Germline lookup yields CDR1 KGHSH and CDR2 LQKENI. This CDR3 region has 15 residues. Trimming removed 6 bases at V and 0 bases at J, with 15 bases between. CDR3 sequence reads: CASSPNGQHSYEQYF. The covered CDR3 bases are TGTGCCAGCTCCCCTAATGGACAGCACTCCTACGAG.